This passage covers 9 T cell receptor beta chains from one sample sequenced in a study of graft-versus-host responses after intestinal transplantation. TCRdb's copy holds only in-frame clones and misses some; the assay was immunoSEQ multiplex PCR. The repertoire includes fewer than 90,000 clones, about 95% of them detected once, and approximately 0.2% sits in the top ten. These receptors are not linked to any known antigen. This specimen was unstimulated CD4+ T cells sorted from spleen or lymph node cells, taken before transplant. The source is a human donor who was the organ donor for an intestinal transplant.

The V and J genes are TRBV29-1 and TRBJ1-1; D remains unclear. The germline V gene has CDR1 SQVTM and CDR2 ANQGSEA. Trimming pared 3 bases from V and 0 bases from J, leaving 8 bases between. The CDR3 runs 13 residues. CDR3 sequence reads: CSVDFQVNTEAFF. The CDR3 bases are TGCAGCGTTGATTTCCAGGTGAACACTGAAGCTTTCTTT.

The chain combines TRBV19 with TRBJ2-5; TRBD1 matches 9 bases. V lost 6 bases and J lost 1; bases outside the gene matches: 15. The CDR3 consists of 18 residues. Germline CDR1 is LNHDA and CDR2 is SQIVND (reference sequence). The CDR3 DNA reads as TGTGCCAGTAGCCTAGATGGTCAAGGGGGACAGGGCCAAGAGACCCAGTACTTC. It specifies CASSLDGQGGQGQETQYF.

This chain uses TRBV7-9 with TRBJ2-3; D gene ambiguous. This CDR3 comprises 11 residues. Germline CDR1 reads SEHNR; CDR2 reads FQNEAQ (reference sequence). The V and J ends lost 4 bases and 4 bases respectively, with 3 bases between them. The CDR3 loop is CASSSSDTQYF. CDR3 nucleotides: TGTGCCAGCAGCTCCTCAGATACGCAGTATTTT.

This chain links TRBV21-1 with TRBJ2-5; the table names TRBD2, a call not compared with the DNA. TRBV21-1 is termed a pseudogene. CDR3 length equals 18 residues. The CDR3 is CASSILKEIKLFEETQYF. CDR3 in DNA: TGTGCCAGCAGCATTCTCAAGGAGATTAAACTATTTGAAGAGACCCAGTACTTC.

Written as DNA, the CDR3 is TGTGCCAGAAGCTTAATCTCAGGGCTTAACTATGGCTACACCTTC. Its translation: CARSLISGLNYGYTF. V gene TRBV5-3 combines with J gene TRBJ1-2; weak D call: TRBD1 (5 bases). TRBV5-3 is flagged as an ORF with uncertain function. The V end was cut by 2 bases, the J end by 1 base, with 12 bases between. The CDR3 is made up of 15 amino acids.

This sequence joins TRBV9 and TRBJ1-4; 8 nucleotides align to TRBD1. The CDR3 runs 16 residues. The junction had 8 bases not matched to a gene; V was cut back by 3 bases and J by 4 bases. Germline V CDR1 and CDR2: SGDLS, YYNGEE. CDR3 nucleotides: TGTGCCAGCAGCGCCCGAAGCAGGGGGCATAATGAAAAACTGTTTTTT. It yields the protein CASSARSRGHNEKLFF.

The chain joins TRBV7-3 to TRBJ1-6, with D possibly matching TRBD1 (6 bases). Germline CDR1 SGHTA, CDR2 FQGTGA. V was shortened by 2 bases and J by 9 bases, with 23 bases between the two germline ends. The CDR3 sequence is 18 residues long. The CDR3 spells CASSLRPLGGDWSSPLHF. The CDR3 bases are TGTGCCAGCAGCTTACGCCCCTTGGGGGGCGATTGGAGTTCACCCCTCCACTTT. The complete variable domain, with remaining parts taken from reference TRBV7-3 and TRBJ1-6, reads GAGVSQTPSNKVTEKGKYVELRCDPISGHTALYWYRQSLGQGPEFLIYFQGTGAADDSGLPNDRFFAVRPEGSVSTLKIQRTERGDSAVYLCASSLRPLGGDWSSPLHFGNGTRLTVT.

Regarding this clone: Other DNA sequences in the same sample also yield this CDR3. V usage is TRBV7-6 and J usage is TRBJ1-5, with unresolved D. Germline V CDR1 and CDR2: SGHVS, FNYEAQ. Trimming left V 3 bases short and J 0 bases short, with 3 bases between. This CDR3 spans 13 amino acids. CDR3 residues: CASSLDSNQPQHF. In DNA form, the CDR3 reads TGTGCCAGCAGCTTGGATAGCAATCAGCCCCAGCATTTT.

The rearrangement links TRBV5-1 to TRBJ2-5; TRBD2 matches at 8 bases. J gave up 4 bases and V 0 bases, and 2 bases lay outside the gene matches. CDR3 size: 14 residues. CDR1 is SGHRS and CDR2 is YFSETQ in the germline V gene. CDR3 nucleotides: TGCGCCAGCAGCTTGGGACTAGCGCGAGAGACCCAGTACTTC. Its translation: CASSLGLARETQYF.